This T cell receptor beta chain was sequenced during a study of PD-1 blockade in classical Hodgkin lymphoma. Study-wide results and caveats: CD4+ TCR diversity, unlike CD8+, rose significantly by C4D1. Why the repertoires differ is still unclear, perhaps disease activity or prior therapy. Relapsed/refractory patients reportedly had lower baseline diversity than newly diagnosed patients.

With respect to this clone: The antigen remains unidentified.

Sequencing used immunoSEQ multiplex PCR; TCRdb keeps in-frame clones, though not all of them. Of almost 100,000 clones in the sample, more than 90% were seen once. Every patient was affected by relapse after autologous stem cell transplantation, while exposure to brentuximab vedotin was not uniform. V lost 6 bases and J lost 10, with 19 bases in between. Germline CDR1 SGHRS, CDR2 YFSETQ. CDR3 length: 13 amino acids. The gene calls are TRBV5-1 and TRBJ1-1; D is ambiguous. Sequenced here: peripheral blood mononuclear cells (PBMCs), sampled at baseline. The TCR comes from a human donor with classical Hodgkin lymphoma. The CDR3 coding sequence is TGCGCCAGCAACCGTCGGGCGGGTTCCCGAGCTTTCTTT. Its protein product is CASNRRAGSRAFF.